These 24 T cell receptor beta chains came from one sample sequenced in a study of T cells after yellow fever vaccination. TCRdb re-called the 5' RACE reads through MiXCR, storing one row per CDR3 protein. The sample holds about 220,000 distinct CDR3 sequences, 3.2% seen once. The sample consisted of CD4+ T cells sorted from PBMCs, taken 10 days after the yellow fever booster vaccination. The receptors were gathered from a man aged 18 to 29 who received the YFV17D yellow fever vaccine.

For this clonotype: A much larger clone lies one base from this, so it may be a read error. The chain links TRBV5-1 to TRBJ1-4; D is possibly TRBD1 (6 bases). The CDR3 runs to 15 residues. Per the germline V gene, CDR1 is SGHRS and CDR2 is YFSETQ. This chain's CDR3 is CASSLRTATKEKLFF. The CDR3 DNA is TGCGCCAGCAGCTTGAGGACAGCAACTAAAGAAAAACTGTTTTTT.

The chain joins TRBV7-2 to TRBJ1-3, with D perhaps TRBD1 (5 bases). This CDR3 is built from 13 residues. In germline, CDR1 is SGHTA, CDR2 FQGNSA. The V gene lost 3 bases and the J gene lost 6 bases, with 9 bases spanning the gap. CDR3 sequence (DNA): TGTGCCAGCAGCTTTTTCGGGGCAAACACCATATATTTT. Protein product: CASSFFGANTIYF.

The chain couples TRBV5-4 to TRBJ1-1; D gene uncertain. Trimming took 4 bases from V and 10 from J, leaving 17 bases between them. The CDR3 is 13 amino acids. Germline V CDR1 and CDR2: SGHNT, YYREEE (reference sequence). The CDR3 nucleotides are TGTGCCAGCAGCCCCCCGACGGCGGACGTAGCTTTCTTT. This sequence encodes CASSPPTADVAFF.

J is TRBJ1-3 and V is TRBV7-2, with TRBD1 identical over 7 bases. Losses at the gene ends were 1 base for V and 3 bases for J; bases not matched to a gene: 0. Looked up from germline, CDR1 is SGHTA and CDR2 is FQGNSA. The CDR3 consists of 14 residues. CDR3 coding DNA: TGTGCCAGCAGCTTAGGACAGGGTGGAAACACCATATATTTT. As protein: CASSLGQGGNTIYF.

This clonotype was counted only a few times. The J gene is TRBJ1-1, the V gene TRBV5-4; maybe TRBD1 (5 bases). This CDR3 region has 14 residues. Trimming took off 4 bases at V and 4 bases at J, with 14 bases between the two ends. CDR1 is SGHNT, CDR2 YYREEE, per germline (reference sequence). CDR3 in amino acids: CASSPGRDRTEAFF. The CDR3 nucleotides are TGTGCCAGCAGCCCAGGGAGGGATCGCACTGAAGCTTTCTTT. Full variable domain (missing parts from reference TRBV5-4 and TRBJ1-1): ETGVTQSPTHLIKTRGQQVTLRCSSQSGHNTVSWYQQALGQGPQFIFQYYREEENGRGNFPPRFSGLQFPNYSSELNVNALELDDSALYLCASSPGRDRTEAFFGQGTRLTVV.

This clonotype was counted at least ten times. This CDR3 is CSAILGTGALGQPQHF. Here the CDR3 DNA reads TGCAGTGCTATTCTCGGAACAGGCGCCCTAGGCCAGCCCCAGCATTTT. The chain is built from TRBV20-1 and TRBJ1-5; maybe TRBD1 (5 bases). Germline CDR1 and CDR2: DFQATT and SNEGSKA (reference sequence). V was trimmed by 4 bases and J by 7 bases, leaving 23 bases between them. The length of the CDR3 is 16 residues.

The table lists this clonotype with many counts. CDR3 protein: CASSPPGQRNQPQHF. DNA for the CDR3: TGTGCCAGCAGTCCACCGGGACAGAGGAATCAGCCCCAGCATTTT. This chain joins TRBV28 and TRBJ1-5, with TRBD1 matching 7 bases. The CDR3 extends over 15 amino acids. Trimming at V came to 5 bases and at J to 4 bases, leaving 8 bases not matched to a gene. Germline lookup yields CDR1 MDHEN and CDR2 SYDVKM.

Note on this clonotype: The conserved closing phenylalanine or tryptophan is absent in this CDR3, likely reflecting a read error. It is unclear where the CDR3 begins or ends on the DNA, so no DNA is shown, and the CDR3 is as TCRdb lists it. The V and J genes are TRBV12-3 or TRBV12-4 and TRBJ1-1. With termini counted, the CDR3 has 11 amino acids. The CDR3 protein is CASSLSGFLTT.

Ten or more counts support this clonotype. This chain joins TRBV5-1 and TRBJ2-7; tentative D call: TRBD1 (6 bases). The CDR3 extends over 14 amino acids. Trimming took off 5 bases at V and 0 bases at J, with 12 bases between the two ends. CDR1 SGHRS and CDR2 YFSETQ come from the germline V gene. Here the CDR3 reads CASRWDTSSYEQYF. In DNA form, the CDR3 reads TGCGCCAGCAGATGGGACACGAGCTCCTACGAGCAGTACTTC.

The table lists this clonotype with many counts. The V and J genes are TRBV12-3 or TRBV12-4 and TRBJ1-5; D uncertain. The V gene lost 2 bases and the J gene lost 4 bases, with 3 bases spanning the gap. The CDR3 is 12 amino acids. In DNA form, the CDR3 reads TGTGCCAGCAGTTTATGGAATCAGCCCCAGCATTTT. The encoded protein is CASSLWNQPQHF.

The chain joins TRBV10-3 to TRBJ2-7; no firm D call. The CDR3 spans 15 residues. The V gene lost 9 bases and the J gene lost 0 bases, with 18 bases spanning the gap. Per the germline V gene, CDR1 is ENHRY and CDR2 is SYGVKD. In DNA form, the CDR3 reads TGTGCCATGTCTGTCTCTCGGGTCAGCTCCTACGAGCAGTACTTC. It specifies CAMSVSRVSSYEQYF.

This chain connects TRBV6-2 or TRBV6-3 to TRBJ1-1, with 7 bases identical to TRBD1. The ends lost 2 bases at V and 7 bases at J; junction bases unmatched: 7. This CDR3 has 14 residues. Germline V gives CDR1 MNHEY, CDR2 SVGEGT. DNA of the CDR3: TGTGCCAGCAGTTACAAAGGGACAGTATATGAAGCTTTCTTT. Protein product: CASSYKGTVYEAFF.

CDR3 sequence: CASSRGRLEQGEAFF. CDR3 coding DNA: TGTGCCAGCAGCCGGGGACGGCTAGAACAAGGTGAAGCTTTCTTT. The rearrangement links TRBV7-6 to TRBJ1-1, with a possible D match to TRBD1 (5 bases). Germline V gives CDR1 SGHVS, CDR2 FNYEAQ. Trimming stripped 5 bases from V and 7 bases from J, with 20 bases between. CDR3 size: 15 residues.

This clonotype was detected many times. V is TRBV5-1 and J is TRBJ1-1; D might be TRBD1 (5 bases). This CDR3 has 13 amino acids. Germline CDR1 and CDR2: SGHRS and YFSETQ. V lost 1 base, J lost 4 bases, and 8 bases lay in between. As DNA, the CDR3 is TGCGCCAGCAGCTTGAAAGGGACCACTGAAGCTTTCTTT. It specifies CASSLKGTTEAFF.

This clonotype was seen many times. This chain connects TRBV12-3 or TRBV12-4 to TRBJ2-7; TRBD1 might be the D (6 bases). The CDR3 consists of 15 residues. The ends were cut back, 2 bases at V and 4 bases at J, with 15 bases in the middle. CDR3 region: CASSLWPGVEYEQYF. DNA of the CDR3: TGTGCCAGCAGTTTATGGCCAGGGGTGGAATACGAGCAGTACTTC.

This clonotype has a handful of counts. The chain couples TRBV5-5 to TRBJ2-1; no clear D gene. Germline CDR1 and CDR2: SGHKS and YYEKEE (reference sequence). CDR3 size: 15 residues. The germline V and J ends were trimmed by 4 bases and 2 bases, with 13 bases remaining between them. The DNA for the CDR3 is TGTGCCAGCAGCCCAGTGCCAGGCCCCTACAATGAGCAGTTCTTC. Amino acids: CASSPVPGPYNEQFF.

This clonotype has ten or more counts. The J gene is TRBJ2-5, the V gene TRBV5-1, with 7 bases fitting TRBD2. The CDR3 covers 15 residues. Per germline, CDR1 SGHRS and CDR2 YFSETQ. Trimming cost V 7 bases and J 3 bases; bases outside gene matches: 12. The CDR3 bases are TGCGCCAGCGATACCGGGGGACTACCCAAAGAGACCCAGTACTTC. Amino acid sequence: CASDTGGLPKETQYF.

The chain combines TRBV7-2 with TRBJ1-5, with D possibly being TRBD1 (6 bases). Trimming removed 1 base from V and 5 bases from J, with 15 bases in between. Germline loops: CDR1 SGHTA, CDR2 FQGNSA. The CDR3 consists of 16 residues. This chain's CDR3 is CASSLVGGLSYQPQHF. As DNA, the CDR3 is TGTGCCAGCAGCTTAGTGGGGGGCCTCAGCTATCAGCCCCAGCATTTT.

In its sample, this clonotype was seen a few times. The gene calls are TRBV18 and TRBJ1-4, with D perhaps TRBD1 (6 bases). V was trimmed by 4 bases and J by 0 bases, leaving 12 bases between them. The CDR3 runs 16 residues. Germline V gene data show CDR1 as KGHSH and CDR2 as LQKENI. CDR3 region: CASSQNRAATNEKLFF. The CDR3 DNA is TGTGCCAGCTCACAAAACAGGGCTGCAACTAATGAAAAACTGTTTTTT.

At least ten counts were recorded for this clonotype. CDR3 DNA sequence: TGTGCCAGTGTGGGCCCTACCCAAAACATTCAGTACTTC. This encodes CASVGPTQNIQYF. J is TRBJ2-4 and V is TRBV12-3 or TRBV12-4; D uncertain. The V and J ends lost 9 bases and 5 bases respectively, with 14 bases between them. This CDR3 region has 13 residues.

The V gene is TRBV27, the J gene TRBJ2-5; 11 positions match TRBD2. CDR1 and CDR2 (germline): MNHEY, SMNVEV (reference sequence). The CDR3 spans 18 residues. V dropped 2 bases and J dropped 2; count of bases not matched to a gene: 10. The CDR3 loop is CASSLRLAGGTRQETQYF. For the CDR3, the DNA is TGTGCCAGCAGTTTAAGGCTAGCGGGGGGAACGAGACAAGAGACCCAGTACTTC.

The rearrangement links TRBV30 to TRBJ1-5; 10 nucleotides align to TRBD1. CDR3 length: 14 residues. CDR1 and CDR2 from the germline V gene are GTSNPN and SVGIG (reference sequence). V lost 3 bases, J lost 2 bases, and 1 base stayed unmatched. The CDR3 region is CAWRGQGRNQPQHF. In DNA, the CDR3 is TGTGCCTGGAGGGGACAGGGGCGCAATCAGCCCCAGCATTTT.

This clonotype was picked up many times. The gene calls are TRBV11-2 and TRBJ2-7; 7 nucleotides align to TRBD1. The CDR3 length is 12 residues. Losses at the gene ends were 5 bases for V and 6 bases for J; bases not matched to a gene: 4. The germline CDR1 and CDR2 sequences are SGHAT and FQNNGV. CDR3 sequence (DNA): TGTGCCAGCAGCATACAGGGGTTCGAGCAGTACTTC. Translating gives CASSIQGFEQYF. The full variable domain, its missing parts supplied by reference TRBV11-2 and TRBJ2-7, is EAGVAQSPRYKIIEKRQSVAFWCNPISGHATLYWYQQILGQGPKLLIQFQNNGVVDDSQLPKDRFSAERLKGVDSTLKIQPAKLEDSAVYLCASSIQGFEQYFGPGTRLTVT.

This clonotype came up many times. The V call is TRBV7-2, the J call TRBJ2-4, with D unclear. CDR1 is SGHTA, CDR2 FQGNSA, per germline. Trimming stripped 6 bases from V and 5 bases from J, with 8 bases between. The CDR3 spans 12 residues. The CDR3 spells CASSNTENIQYF. The CDR3 bases are TGTGCCAGCAGTAACACAGAAAACATTCAGTACTTC.